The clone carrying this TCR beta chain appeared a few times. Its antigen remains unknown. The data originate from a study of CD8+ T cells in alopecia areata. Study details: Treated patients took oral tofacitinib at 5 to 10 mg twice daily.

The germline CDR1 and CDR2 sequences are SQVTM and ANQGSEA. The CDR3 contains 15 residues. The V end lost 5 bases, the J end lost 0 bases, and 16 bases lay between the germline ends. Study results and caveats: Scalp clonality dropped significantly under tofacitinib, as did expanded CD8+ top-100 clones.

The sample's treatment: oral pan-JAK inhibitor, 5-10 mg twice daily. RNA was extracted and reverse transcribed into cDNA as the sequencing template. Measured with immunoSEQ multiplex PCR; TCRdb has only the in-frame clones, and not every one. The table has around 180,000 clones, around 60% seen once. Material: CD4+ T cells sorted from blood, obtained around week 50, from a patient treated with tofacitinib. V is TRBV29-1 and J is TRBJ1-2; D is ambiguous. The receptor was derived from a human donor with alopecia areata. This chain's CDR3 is CSVTVGMSANYGYTF. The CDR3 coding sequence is TGCAGCGTTACTGTAGGGATGTCGGCTAACTATGGCTACACCTTC.